The 16 T cell receptor beta chains reported below all come from one sample, sequenced in a study of vaccination effects on CD4 cells after COVID-19. Sequencing was preceded by expansion of antigen-specific CD4+ T cells with viral peptide pools in the ViraFEST assay. Isolation of CD4+ T cells took place after ten to eleven days of culture. Nucleocapsid antibodies stayed negative before and after vaccination, showing no earlier SARS-CoV-2 infection. The antigens of these receptors remain unknown. Sequenced by immunoSEQ multiplex PCR; TCRdb stores in-frame clones only, minus some. Here the sample spans under 30,000 clones, around three quarters being singletons. The input for sequencing was CD4+ T cells from PBMCs cultured with HCoV-NL63 spike peptides, taken before COVID-19 vaccination. The source is a human donor who received a COVID-19 vaccine.

In this sample, this clone turned up once. The chain joins TRBV9 to TRBJ2-1; the D gene could be TRBD1 or TRBD2 (5 bases each). The CDR3 is made up of 15 amino acids. Trimming cost V 2 bases and J 1 base, with 10 bases left between them. Looked up from germline, CDR1 is SGDLS and CDR2 is YYNGEE. Here the CDR3 DNA reads TGTGCCAGCAGCGTCGGTGGGGGATCCTACAATGAGCAGTTCTTC. This sequence encodes CASSVGGGSYNEQFF.

The rearrangement joins TRBV7-2 to TRBJ2-1; 7 nucleotides align to TRBD2. This CDR3 is built from 14 residues. Germline trimming cut 4 bases from V and 6 bases from J; bases unmatched to any gene: 6. Per the germline V gene, CDR1 is SGHTA and CDR2 is FQGNSA. The CDR3 DNA follows: TGTGCCAGCAGCTCAGGACTAGTCTCCAATGAGCAGTTCTTC. It yields the protein CASSSGLVSNEQFF.

This clone has only a few counts. This chain joins TRBV5-6 and TRBJ1-6, with D possibly matching TRBD1 (5 bases). Germline V CDR1 and CDR2: SGHDT, YYEEEE. Between the trimmed V and J ends, which lost 1 base and 3 bases, there was a span of 8 bases. The CDR3 extends over 15 amino acids. The CDR3, as DNA: TGTGCCAGCAGCTTGCCAGGGAGCTATAATTCACCCCTCCACTTT. Its translation: CASSLPGSYNSPLHF.

This clone was found once. V and J are TRBV3-1 (or the pseudogene TRBV3-2) and TRBJ2-3; TRBD2 is a possible D gene (5 bases). This CDR3 has 16 amino acids. Trimming pared 5 bases from V and 2 bases from J, leaving 17 bases between. Germline V lookup: CDR1 LGHDT, CDR2 YNNKEL (reference sequence). For the CDR3, the DNA is TGTGCCAGCAGCTCCCTTACTAGATCATACACAGATACGCAGTATTTT. Protein product: CASSSLTRSYTDTQYF.

The V gene is TRBV5-4, the J gene TRBJ2-7, with D possibly matching TRBD1 (6 bases). Trimming took off 1 base at V and 2 bases at J, with 10 bases between the two ends. The CDR3 totals 14 residues. Germline V gene data show CDR1 as SGHNT and CDR2 as YYREEE (reference sequence). CDR3: CASSLTGPTYEQYF. CDR3 bases: TGTGCCAGCAGCTTGACAGGGCCTACCTACGAGCAGTACTTC.

The chain joins TRBV4-1 to TRBJ1-5; possible D gene TRBD1, 5 bases. CDR1 and CDR2 from the germline V gene are MGHRA and YSYEKL. CDR3 size: 17 residues. V gave up 4 bases and J gave up 1 base, with 17 bases separating them. CDR3 region: CASSPSPLGGSNQPQHF. The CDR3 bases are TGCGCCAGCAGCCCATCGCCCCTCGGGGGAAGCAATCAGCCCCAGCATTTT.

The chain carries TRBV19 and TRBJ1-2; 9 bases agree with TRBD1. Trimming took 3 bases from V and 8 from J; bases not matched to a gene: 7. Germline CDR1 and CDR2: LNHDA and SQIVND (reference sequence). CDR3 size: 14 residues. CDR3 DNA sequence: TGTGCCAGTAGTATGACAGGGGGTTCTTCAGGCTACACCTTC. Protein sequence: CASSMTGGSSGYTF. Drawing the rest from reference TRBV19 and TRBJ1-2, the complete variable domain is DGGITQSPKYLFRKEGQNVTLSCEQNLNHDAMYWYRQDPGQGLRLIYYSQIVNDFQKGDIAEGYSVSREKKESFPLTVTSAQKNPTAFYLCASSMTGGSSGYTFGSGTRLTVV.

The rearrangement joins TRBV7-2 to TRBJ2-3; TRBD1 matches 10 bases. The CDR3 has 15 amino acids. Germline-derived CDR1 and CDR2 are SGHTA and FQGNSA. J lost 3 bases, V lost 7 bases, and 7 bases had no gene match. The CDR3 region has the DNA TGTGCCAGCACAATAGACAGGGGGCGGACAGATACGCAGTATTTT. Translating gives CASTIDRGRTDTQYF. Using reference TRBV7-2 and TRBJ2-3 for the parts outside the CDR3, the full variable domain is GAGVSQSPSNKVTEKGKDVELRCDPISGHTALYWYRQSLGQGLEFLIYFQGNSAPDKSGLPSDRFSAERTGGSVSTLTIQRTQQEDSAVYLCASTIDRGRTDTQYFGPGTRLTVL.

The chain is built from TRBV5-8 and TRBJ2-5; TRBD1 aligns across 7 bases. Germline CDR1 SGHTS, CDR2 YDEGEE. The CDR3 totals 15 residues. J gave up 5 bases and V 3 bases, and 10 bases lay outside the gene matches. The CDR3 DNA follows: TGTGCCAGCAGCTATACAGGGGTTTCGGACGAGACCCAGTACTTC. Its protein product is CASSYTGVSDETQYF.

The chain uses TRBV19 and TRBJ1-2; no clear D gene. The CDR3 has 14 amino acids. V shed 5 bases and J shed 0 bases, with 10 bases lying between them. Germline V gene sequence: CDR1 LNHDA, CDR2 SQIVND (reference sequence). Here the CDR3 DNA reads TGTGCCAGTAGTTTCAACAGCCCTAACTATGGCTACACCTTC. Translated: CASSFNSPNYGYTF.

This chain connects TRBV6-6 to TRBJ2-2; possible D gene TRBD2, 6 bases. Germline loops: CDR1 MNHNY, CDR2 SVGAGI (reference sequence). Trimming left V 6 bases short and J 3 bases short, with 11 bases between. CDR3 length equals 14 residues. The CDR3 here is CASREGLYTGELFF. In nucleotides, the CDR3 is TGTGCCAGCAGGGAGGGACTTTACACCGGGGAGCTGTTTTTT.

This rearrangement joins TRBV3-1 (or the pseudogene TRBV3-2) to TRBJ2-6; TRBD1 is a possible D gene (6 bases). This CDR3 comprises 15 residues. CDR1 and CDR2 (germline): LGHDT, YNNKEL (reference sequence). Trimming stripped 3 bases from V and 4 bases from J, with 10 bases between. The CDR3 DNA reads TGTGCCAGCAGCCAGGGGGCGCCCGGGGCCAACGTCCTGACTTTC. This sequence encodes CASSQGAPGANVLTF.

The V gene is TRBV28, the J gene TRBJ1-5; D possibly corresponds to TRBD1 (5 bases). Trimming removed 3 bases at V and 2 bases at J, with 14 bases between. The CDR3 runs to 16 residues. Germline CDR1 and CDR2: MDHEN and SYDVKM. The CDR3 here is CASSFSPGGGNQPQHF. DNA for the CDR3: TGTGCCAGCAGTTTCTCCCCCGGGGGGGGCAATCAGCCCCAGCATTTT.

V gene TRBV6-5 combines with J gene TRBJ1-2; no reliable D call. The CDR3 has 13 residues. The V gene lost 6 bases and the J gene lost 2 bases, with 10 bases spanning the gap. CDR1 is MNHEY and CDR2 is SVGAGI in the germline V gene. The DNA of the CDR3 is TGTGCCAGCAGACACAGCTTAAACTATGGCTACACCTTC. Amino acids: CASRHSLNYGYTF.

This rearrangement joins TRBV5-1 to TRBJ2-5, with 9 bases aligning to TRBD1. Germline-derived CDR1 and CDR2 are SGHRS and YFSETQ. The CDR3 is made up of 17 amino acids. Losses at the gene ends were 4 bases for V and 5 bases for J; bases not matched to a gene: 15. The CDR3 DNA is TGCGCCAGCAGCCATGGTGGGGGACAGGGTATTGCTGAGACCCAGTACTTC. It is translated as CASSHGGGQGIAETQYF.

This clone was counted a few times. This chain links TRBV5-5 with TRBJ1-1, with D tentatively TRBD1 (5 bases). Trimming removed 4 bases at V and 0 bases at J, with 10 bases between. The CDR3 extends over 14 amino acids. CDR1 is SGHKS, CDR2 YYEKEE, per germline (reference sequence). The CDR3 region has the DNA TGTGCCAGCAGCCTGGGGGGTTTGAACACTGAAGCTTTCTTT. Translation gives CASSLGGLNTEAFF.